One and the same sample provided the 12 T cell receptor beta chains below, sequenced in a study of a mutant IDH1 vaccine in newly diagnosed glioma. The protocol was immunoSEQ multiplex PCR, while the TCRdb copy is restricted to in-frame clones and leaves out a portion. The sample records some 40,000 clones, around 75% being singletons. The sample's time point: week 47, end of study. With topical imiquimod, each dose of the vaccine consisted of 300 ug of mutant IDH1 20-mer peptide. These receptors lack a known antigen. Sequenced here: PBMCs, sampled from a glioma patient whose treatment included an IDH1 peptide vaccine. These receptors all stem from a man between 35 and 55 years old with glioma.

This chain joins TRBV4-3 and TRBJ2-2; TRBD2 matches at 12 bases. Trimming removed 5 bases from V and 1 base from J; junction bases left unmatched: 8. Germline CDR1 reads LGHNA; CDR2 reads YSLEER. CDR3 length: 18 residues. CDR3 DNA sequence: TGCGCCAGCAGCGTGGGGACTAGCGGGTACGGGAACACCGGGGAGCTGTTTTTT. It translates to CASSVGTSGYGNTGELFF.

The rearrangement joins TRBV19 to TRBJ1-2; D unresolved. There are 13 residues in the CDR3. The germline V gene has CDR1 LNHDA and CDR2 SQIVND (reference sequence). Trimming left V 1 base short and J 4 bases short, with 7 bases between. CDR3 amino acids: CASSIGGSYGYTF. CDR3 DNA sequence: TGTGCCAGTAGTATAGGAGGAAGCTATGGCTACACCTTC.

V and J are TRBV20-1 and TRBJ2-1; D is perhaps TRBD1 (5 bases). The length of the CDR3 is 11 residues. The germline V gene has CDR1 DFQATT and CDR2 SNEGSKA (reference sequence). Trimming removed 5 bases from V and 10 bases from J, with 12 bases in between. CDR3 residues: CSAWRQLEQFF. The CDR3 DNA reads as TGCAGTGCTTGGAGACAGCTAGAGCAGTTCTTC.

This clone was counted a few times. This same CDR3 is encoded by further DNA sequences in the sample. This chain connects TRBV18 to TRBJ1-5; tentatively, D is TRBD1 (5 bases). Trimming removed 3 bases at V and 5 bases at J, with 8 bases between. The germline V gene encodes CDR1 KGHSH and CDR2 LQKENI. This CDR3 has 13 residues. CDR3 sequence: CASSPGGDQPQHF. CDR3 coding DNA: TGTGCCAGCTCACCGGGGGGTGATCAGCCCCAGCATTTT.

This chain links TRBV7-6 with TRBJ1-3, with D uncertain. CDR1 is SGHVS, CDR2 FNYEAQ, per germline. This CDR3 has 16 amino acids. Trimming took off 1 base at V and 0 bases at J, with 10 bases between the two ends. DNA of the CDR3: TGTGCCAGCAGCTTAGGGGCCAGTTACTCTGGAAACACCATATATTTT. Protein product: CASSLGASYSGNTIYF.

This clone has a handful of counts. The V call is TRBV29-1, the J call TRBJ1-5; no reliable D call. The V gene's germline CDR1 is SQVTM and CDR2 ANQGSEA. The CDR3 spans 15 residues. The V end lost 1 base, the J end lost 2 bases, and 12 bases lay between the germline ends. CDR3 nucleotides: TGCAGCGTTGAAGTCGGAGGGCTGGGCAATCAGCCCCAGCATTTT. This encodes CSVEVGGLGNQPQHF.

The rearrangement links TRBV19 to TRBJ1-2; D is perhaps TRBD1 (5 bases). The CDR3 length is 14 residues. CDR1 is LNHDA and CDR2 is SQIVND in the germline V gene (reference sequence). V lost 5 bases and J lost 5, with 15 bases in between. CDR3 in amino acids: CASSSRGPPYGYTF. The CDR3 bases are TGTGCCAGTAGTTCAAGGGGTCCGCCTTATGGCTACACCTTC.

The table lists this clone with a few counts. The rearrangement uses TRBV9 and TRBJ1-1; weak D call: TRBD1 (6 bases). The V gene's germline CDR1 is SGDLS and CDR2 YYNGEE. Trimming took off 3 bases at V and 5 bases at J, with 8 bases between the two ends. CDR3 length: 12 amino acids. The CDR3 sequence: CASSAGATEAFF. The CDR3 DNA is TGTGCCAGCAGCGCAGGGGCAACTGAAGCTTTCTTT.

The V and J genes are TRBV4-1 and TRBJ2-3, with TRBD2 matching over 10 bases. The CDR3 consists of 16 residues. With 4 bases clipped from V and 3 bases from J, the junction kept 7 bases outside the gene matches. Germline V CDR1 and CDR2: MGHRA, YSYEKL. CDR3 in amino acids: CASSRGLAGATDTQYF. CDR3 nucleotide sequence: TGCGCCAGCAGCCGTGGCCTAGCGGGAGCGACAGATACGCAGTATTTT.

The genes are TRBV18 and TRBJ2-7, with TRBD1 identical over 10 bases. The CDR3 sequence is 14 residues long. V lost 3 bases, J lost 5 bases, and 4 bases stayed unmatched. Germline V gene sequence: CDR1 KGHSH, CDR2 LQKENI. The CDR3 spells CASSPGDRGNEQYF. In DNA, the CDR3 is TGTGCCAGCTCACCCGGGGACAGGGGTAACGAGCAGTACTTC.

This chain uses TRBV18 with TRBJ2-3; D remains ambiguous. Deletions cut 2 bases from V and 0 bases from J, with 3 bases between. CDR3 length: 13 amino acids. In germline, CDR1 is KGHSH, CDR2 LQKENI. The CDR3 DNA reads as TGTGCCAGCTCACCATTAAGCACAGATACGCAGTATTTT. Protein product: CASSPLSTDTQYF.

The sample holds one count of this clone. The rearrangement uses TRBV2 and TRBJ1-6; D is unresolved. V gave up 3 bases and J gave up 7 bases, with 10 bases separating them. This CDR3 has 14 amino acids. Germline V CDR1 and CDR2: SNHLY, FYNNEI. CDR3 DNA: TGTGCCAGCAGTGAGGAGTCGGGGAATTCACCCCTCCACTTT. Residues: CASSEESGNSPLHF.